A single sample gave rise to the 8 T cell receptor beta chains below, sequenced in a study of T cell changes during pregnancy in multiple sclerosis. Here immunoSEQ multiplex PCR was the method, and the copy in TCRdb shows in-frame clones only, minus some. The sample lists 35,000 to 45,000 clones; around 90% were seen once. This sample comprised CD8+ T cells from peripheral blood mononuclear cells, obtained in the first trimester of pregnancy. These receptors were collected from a female donor with multiple sclerosis, enrolled in a pregnancy study.

The chain links TRBV9 to TRBJ2-7; D possibly corresponds to TRBD2 (7 bases). The CDR3 covers 14 residues. V was clipped by 0 bases and J by 2 bases, with 9 bases between them. CDR1 and CDR2 from the germline V gene are SGDLS and YYNGEE. The CDR3 here is CASSVGGGAYEQYF. The CDR3, as DNA: TGTGCCAGCAGCGTAGGAGGGGGGGCCTACGAGCAGTACTTC.

The V call is TRBV9, the J call TRBJ2-1, with D possibly being TRBD1 (5 bases). The CDR3 length is 14 residues. Germline-derived CDR1 and CDR2 are SGDLS and YYNGEE. Between the trimmed V and J ends, which lost 4 bases and 10 bases, there was a span of 18 bases. DNA of the CDR3: TGTGCCAGCAGCCCCCCCAGGGCTCTTAGGGAGCAGTTCTTC. Translating gives CASSPPRALREQFF.

This chain links TRBV11-1 with TRBJ2-1; D is possibly TRBD1 (5 bases). The CDR3 has 14 residues. The germline gives CDR1 SGHAT, CDR2 FQDESV (reference sequence). V lost 7 bases and J lost 6, with 16 bases in between. The CDR3 is CASTRPGAGNEQFF. The CDR3 region has the DNA TGTGCCAGCACCCGTCCTGGGGCAGGCAATGAGCAGTTCTTC.

The CDR3 region is CASRDRIGGYNSPLHF. CDR3 bases: TGTGCCAGCAGGGACAGGATCGGGGGATATAATTCACCCCTCCACTTT. The V gene is TRBV5-6, the J gene TRBJ1-6; the match to TRBD1 covers 7 bases. The germline V gene has CDR1 SGHDT and CDR2 YYEEEE. With V trimmed by 5 bases and J by 4 bases, 9 bases remained unmatched. CDR3 length equals 16 residues.

This chain joins TRBV7-6 and TRBJ1-3; D unclear. The V end was cut by 1 base, the J end by 4 bases, with 5 bases between. CDR3 length equals 13 residues. Germline V gene sequence: CDR1 SGHVS, CDR2 FNYEAQ. CDR3 protein: CASSLVGGNTIYF. The CDR3 DNA reads TGTGCCAGCAGCTTAGTTGGCGGAAACACCATATATTTT.

CDR3 coding DNA: TGCAGCGTTGAGGGGGCTTTAGGTGAGACTGAAGCTTTCTTT. Its protein is CSVEGALGETEAFF. The chain is built from TRBV29-1 and TRBJ1-1; tentative D call: TRBD1 (6 bases). Trimming took off 3 bases at V and 5 bases at J, with 16 bases between the two ends. CDR3 size: 14 residues. The germline V gene has CDR1 SQVTM and CDR2 ANQGSEA.

This sequence joins TRBV9 and TRBJ2-1; tentatively, D is TRBD2 (6 bases). V gave up 4 bases and J gave up 7 bases, with 12 bases separating them. Germline CDR1 and CDR2: SGDLS and YYNGEE. The CDR3 loop spans 13 amino acids. As DNA, the CDR3 is TGTGCCAGCAGCCCCACGACTAGTAATGAGCAGTTCTTC. Translating it yields CASSPTTSNEQFF.

The chain couples TRBV19 to TRBJ2-1; D ambiguous. In germline, CDR1 is LNHDA, CDR2 SQIVND (reference sequence). Trimming shortened V by 5 bases and J by 7 bases, and 9 bases separated the two germline ends. The CDR3 contains 12 residues. The CDR3 DNA reads TGTGCCAGTAGTGCCTTAGCAAATGAGCAGTTCTTC. The encoded protein is CASSALANEQFF.